This TCR beta chain is from a study of neurological immune-mediated disorders. The V gene's germline CDR1 is SNHLY and CDR2 FYNNEI. CDR3 length: 13 amino acids. V was shortened by 6 bases and J by 1 base, with 9 bases between the two germline ends. General study findings and limits: No CDR3 amino acid sequences recurred among expanded clones across subjects, suggesting private repertoires in all groups.

This clonotype was counted ten times or more. Its antigen is undetermined. A blood bank in Maryland, USA, provided the volunteers who served as healthy controls. MiXCR was run by TCRdb on the 5' RACE reads, yielding one entry per CDR3 protein. Of approximately 77,000 distinct CDR3 sequences listed, 9.4% are singletons. The sequence derives from a man aged 50-60 years in good health. The J gene is TRBJ1-1, the V gene TRBV2; D is undetermined. Material: PBMCs. CDR3 protein: CASSITRNTEAFF. In DNA, the CDR3 is TGTGCCAGCAGCATTACTCGGAACACTGAAGCTTTCTTT.